This entry lists 20 T cell receptor beta chains sequenced from one sample in a study of Ad26.COV2.S vaccination and SARS-CoV-2 variants. The treatment is: over 15 received Ad26.COV2.S at low or high dose, single or two shots; about 5 received placebo; per-sample allocation not given. Material that was analyzed had been drawn on day 63 after the first vaccine or placebo injection. Method: immunoSEQ multiplex PCR; TCRdb's copy keeps in-frame clones and lacks some. The repertoire holds roughly 380,000 clones, with about nine tenths as singletons. Specimen: peripheral blood, collected in a trial of Ad26.COV2.S vaccine versus placebo. The source of these receptors is a person aged 18-60 years who received the Ad26.COV2.S COVID-19 vaccine or a placebo.

J is TRBJ2-2 and V is TRBV5-5, with 12 bases lining up with TRBD1. The CDR3 extends over 16 amino acids. Trimming at V came to 4 bases and at J to 7 bases, leaving 8 bases not matched to a gene. Germline V gene data show CDR1 as SGHKS and CDR2 as YYEKEE (reference sequence). The CDR3 DNA reads TGTGCCAGCAGCAGTGGGACAGGGGGCAAGATCGGGGAGCTGTTTTTT. It specifies CASSSGTGGKIGELFF.

This chain joins TRBV5-1 and TRBJ2-6; a possible D gene is TRBD1 (5 bases). Trimming removed 4 bases at V and 1 base at J, with 9 bases between. Per the germline V gene, CDR1 is SGHRS and CDR2 is YFSETQ. The CDR3 runs to 15 residues. CDR3 amino acids: CASSGRQSGANVLTF. Here the CDR3 DNA reads TGCGCCAGCAGCGGACGACAGTCTGGGGCCAACGTCCTGACTTTC. Combining the CDR3 with reference TRBV5-1 and TRBJ2-6 gives the whole variable domain KAGVTQTPRYLIKTRGQQVTLSCSPISGHRSVSWYQQTPGQGLQFLFEYFSETQRNKGNFPGRFSGRQFSNSRSEMNVSTLELGDSALYLCASSGRQSGANVLTFGAGSRLTVL.

The chain couples TRBV7-9 to TRBJ2-7; 8 positions match TRBD1. CDR1 is SEHNR, CDR2 FQNEAQ, per germline (reference sequence). The V segment lost 1 base and the J segment 6 bases; nucleotides outside the gene matches: 5. This CDR3 has 14 amino acids. Written as DNA, the CDR3 is TGTGCCAGCAGCTTAGGGACAGGGACCCCCGAGCAGTACTTC. This codes for CASSLGTGTPEQYF.

This chain links TRBV6-2 or TRBV6-3 with TRBJ1-2; 10 bases map to TRBD1. This CDR3 contains 14 residues. Germline-derived CDR1 and CDR2 are MNHEY and SVGEGT. V gave up 2 bases and J gave up 4 bases; unmatched junction bases: 1. DNA of the CDR3: TGTGCCAGCAGTTACCGGACAGGGGGCTATGGCTACACCTTC. It codes for CASSYRTGGYGYTF.

This chain links TRBV10-3 with TRBJ2-7; possible D gene TRBD2, 6 bases. This CDR3 comprises 14 residues. CDR1 and CDR2 from the germline V gene are ENHRY and SYGVKD. The V end was cut by 0 bases, the J end by 12 bases, with 18 bases between. The chain's CDR3 is CAISESTPGRETYF. The CDR3 nucleotides read TGTGCCATCAGTGAGTCGACACCGGGACGGGAGACGTACTTC.

Concerning this clone: Different DNA sequences within this sample yield the same CDR3. The chain is built from TRBV7-9 and TRBJ2-7; D perhaps matches TRBD2 (6 bases). Germline V gives CDR1 SEHNR, CDR2 FQNEAQ (reference sequence). The V end was cut by 4 bases, the J end by 4 bases, with 8 bases between. CDR3 length: 12 amino acids. The CDR3 reads CASSSGVYEQYF. Here the CDR3 DNA reads TGTGCCAGCAGCTCGGGGGTATACGAGCAGTACTTC.

This clone came up once. The gene calls are TRBV4-1 and TRBJ1-2; unclear D gene. V was pared by 4 bases and J by 4 bases, with 13 bases between. The germline CDR1 and CDR2 sequences are MGHRA and YSYEKL. This CDR3 has 14 residues. CDR3 in amino acids: CASSLDSGPYGYTF. CDR3 coding DNA: TGCGCCAGCAGCCTAGACTCCGGGCCCTATGGCTACACCTTC.

The chain uses TRBV6-1 and TRBJ1-2; D not resolved. This CDR3 is 15 amino acids long. From germline, CDR1 is MNHNS and CDR2 SASEGT. The V end lost 0 bases, the J end lost 5 bases, and 13 bases lay between the germline ends. The CDR3 reads CASSEALRVGYGYTF. In nucleotides, the CDR3 is TGTGCCAGCAGTGAAGCGCTTCGGGTTGGGTATGGCTACACCTTC.

The chain links TRBV7-2 to TRBJ1-1, with 8 bases matching TRBD1. The germline CDR1 and CDR2 sequences are SGHTA and FQGNSA. With 5 bases clipped from V and 0 bases from J, the junction kept 5 bases outside the gene matches. CDR3 length: 15 amino acids. In DNA, the CDR3 is TGTGCCAGCAGCGGGACAGGCCTTTTGAACACTGAAGCTTTCTTT. Its translation: CASSGTGLLNTEAFF.

The V gene is TRBV13, the J gene TRBJ2-2, with a tentative D call TRBD2 (5 bases). CDR3 size: 14 residues. Trimming cost V 9 bases and J 5 bases, with 16 bases left between them. CDR1 PRHDT and CDR2 FYEKMQ come from the germline V gene (reference sequence). CDR3 DNA sequence: TGTGCCAGTCAGGAGCGGTCGAGGACCGGGGAGCTGTTTTTT. It translates to CASQERSRTGELFF.

This clone was detected once. The chain joins TRBV5-5 to TRBJ2-7, with TRBD1 as a possible D gene (5 bases). The CDR3 sequence is 16 residues long. The germline V and J ends were trimmed by 4 bases and 0 bases, with 17 bases remaining between them. Germline assignment: CDR1 SGHKS and CDR2 YYEKEE (reference sequence). The CDR3 spells CASSQDGALASYEQYF. CDR3 in DNA: TGTGCCAGCAGCCAGGATGGGGCACTGGCCTCCTACGAGCAGTACTTC. The whole variable domain, filled in from reference TRBV5-5 and TRBJ2-7, reads DAGVTQSPTHLIKTRGQQVTLRCSPISGHKSVSWYQQVLGQGPQFIFQYYEKEERGRGNFPDRFSARQFPNYSSELNVNALLLGDSALYLCASSQDGALASYEQYFGPGTRLTVT.

This clone was seen many times. The V call is TRBV9, the J call TRBJ2-1; tentatively, D is TRBD1 (6 bases). CDR3 length equals 17 residues. Germline CDR1 SGDLS, CDR2 YYNGEE. The V end was cut by 2 bases, the J end by 7 bases, with 22 bases between. CDR3: CASSVPSDSRHLNEQFF. In DNA, the CDR3 is TGTGCCAGCAGCGTCCCCTCGGACAGCCGGCATTTAAATGAGCAGTTCTTC.

This sequence joins TRBV5-1 and TRBJ1-4; 7 nucleotides agree with TRBD1. CDR1 SGHRS and CDR2 YFSETQ come from the germline V gene. After removal of 3 bases from V and 3 bases from J, the junction contained 8 bases not matched to a gene. This CDR3 comprises 16 residues. The CDR3 loop reads CASSSTGITANEKLFF. CDR3 bases: TGCGCCAGCAGCTCGACAGGGATCACAGCTAATGAAAAACTGTTTTTT.

This clone appeared a single time. The V gene is TRBV11-2, the J gene TRBJ2-1; 7 bases fit TRBD1. Germline V gives CDR1 SGHAT, CDR2 FQNNGV. This CDR3 is built from 15 residues. Trimming took 0 bases from V and 4 from J; bases not matched to a gene: 3. CDR3 in amino acids: CASSLEGGAYNEQFF. The CDR3 coding sequence is TGTGCCAGCAGCTTAGAAGGGGGCGCTTACAATGAGCAGTTCTTC. Combining the CDR3 with reference TRBV11-2 and TRBJ2-1 gives the whole variable domain EAGVAQSPRYKIIEKRQSVAFWCNPISGHATLYWYQQILGQGPKLLIQFQNNGVVDDSQLPKDRFSAERLKGVDSTLKIQPAKLEDSAVYLCASSLEGGAYNEQFFGPGTRLTVL.

This clone was recorded only once. The chain links TRBV4-1 to TRBJ2-7; 9 bases map to TRBD2. Unmatched junction bases numbered 8, after V lost 2 bases and J lost 0 bases. This CDR3 is 17 amino acids long. Looked up from germline, CDR1 is MGHRA and CDR2 is YSYEKL. The CDR3 loop reads CASSQSPGTSSSYEQYF. CDR3 sequence (DNA): TGCGCCAGCAGCCAATCGCCCGGGACTAGCAGCTCCTACGAGCAGTACTTC.

This clone has only a few counts. This chain connects TRBV5-1 to TRBJ1-5; TRBD1 aligns across 8 bases. This CDR3 is built from 15 residues. Unmatched junction bases numbered 5, after V lost 4 bases and J lost 2 bases. Germline values: CDR1 SGHRS, CDR2 YFSETQ. DNA for the CDR3: TGCGCCAGCAGCACAGGACAGGGTGGCAATCAGCCCCAGCATTTT. Translated: CASSTGQGGNQPQHF.

This chain uses TRBV7-9 with TRBJ2-5, with D tentatively TRBD2 (6 bases). The germline V gene has CDR1 SEHNR and CDR2 FQNEAQ (reference sequence). V was cut by 5 bases and J by 8 bases, with 15 bases left in between. This CDR3 has 13 residues. In nucleotides, the CDR3 is TGTGCCAGCAGCACCTGGACTACTACCACCCAGTACTTC. It specifies CASSTWTTTTQYF.

This chain uses TRBV27 with TRBJ1-6; a possible D gene is TRBD1 (6 bases). The CDR3 covers 15 residues. The V end lost 6 bases, the J end lost 2 bases, and 11 bases lay between the germline ends. Germline V CDR1 and CDR2: MNHEY, SMNVEV (reference sequence). The CDR3 reads CASSTRGTYNSPLHF. DNA for the CDR3: TGTGCCAGCAGCACCAGGGGTACCTATAATTCACCCCTCCACTTT.

The chain recombines TRBV4-1 with TRBJ2-7, with 8 bases identical to TRBD2. The germline gives CDR1 MGHRA, CDR2 YSYEKL. The V and J ends lost 2 bases and 2 bases, in that order; junction bases with no gene match: 5. The CDR3 contains 15 residues. The CDR3 sequence: CASSQYGRGAYEQYF. Here the CDR3 DNA reads TGCGCCAGCAGCCAATACGGGCGGGGGGCCTACGAGCAGTACTTC.

The chain has TRBV5-5 and TRBJ1-1; D ambiguous. This CDR3 region has 16 residues. CDR1 is SGHKS and CDR2 is YYEKEE in the germline V gene (reference sequence). V lost 2 bases and J lost 0, with 14 bases in between. This CDR3 is CASSLRYNTMNTEAFF. The CDR3 DNA sequence: TGTGCCAGCAGCTTACGGTACAACACCATGAACACTGAAGCTTTCTTT. Full variable domain (rest looked up from reference TRBV5-5 and TRBJ1-1): DAGVTQSPTHLIKTRGQQVTLRCSPISGHKSVSWYQQVLGQGPQFIFQYYEKEERGRGNFPDRFSARQFPNYSSELNVNALLLGDSALYLCASSLRYNTMNTEAFFGQGTRLTVV.